This TCR beta chain stems from a study of spatial heterogeneity in lung cancer. In TCRdb, the 5' RACE reads were re-called with MiXCR into one record per CDR3 protein. In the table there are about 7,000 distinct CDR3 sequences, around 13% of which are singletons. Stated time point: sample taken at primary tumor resection. This clonotype qualifies as medium-sized. The antigen is not known. This beta chain was picked up by a library intended for alpha chains and is off target, so its count carries little meaning. The CDR3 extends over 18 amino acids. Per the germline V gene, CDR1 is MNHEY and CDR2 is SMNVEV (reference sequence). The trim removed 9 bases at V and 1 base at J, leaving 16 bases unmatched. The study's findings and limits: Counts that tracked tumor mutation counts were those of expanded intratumoral alpha and beta TCRs.

The starting material was lung tumor tissue, obtained at surgery. The chain joins TRBV27 to TRBJ1-5; TRBD1 matches at 9 bases. The sequence was collected from a male donor with early-stage non-small cell lung cancer. The CDR3: CASRGGVGQGVSNQPQHF. CDR3 bases: TGTGCCAGTCGGGGGGGCGTGGGACAGGGAGTAAGCAATCAGCCCCAGCATTTT.